This T cell receptor beta chain is from a study of shared clonotypes between healthy human individuals. A word on this clone: Antigen unknown.

General study results and limits: On the whole, naive subsets had larger estimated richness than memory subsets had.

Produced via immunoSEQ multiplex PCR; TCRdb's table is partial and in-frame only. Among around 1,900,000 clones, about 94% were seen once, and the ten largest hold 1.5% to 2%. Per the germline V gene, CDR1 is SGHTS and CDR2 is YDEGEE. The CDR3 is made up of 14 amino acids. With V trimmed by 4 bases and J by 7 bases, 3 bases remained unmatched. The naive CD8 fraction comprised CD45RO-negative cells positively selected for CCR7 and excluded terminally differentiated effector memory CD45RA+ cells. The receptor was derived from a man younger than 35 in good health. Some clones in this sample may be carry-over from other donors' samples. This rearrangement joins TRBV5-8 to TRBJ1-4, with 11 bases matching TRBD1. The sequenced sample consisted of naive CD8+ T cells from PBMCs. The CDR3 DNA reads as TGTGCCAGCAGCCGGGACAGGGGGGTTGAAAAACTGTTTTTT. Encoded protein: CASSRDRGVEKLFF. Full variable domain (missing parts from reference TRBV5-8 and TRBJ1-4): EAGVTQSPTHLIKTRGQQATLRCSPISGHTSVYWYQQALGLGLQFLLWYDEGEERNRGNFPPRFSGRQFPNYSSELNVNALELEDSALYLCASSRDRGVEKLFFGSGTQLSVL.